A single sample is the source of the 12 T cell receptor beta chains below, sequenced in a study of cytomegalovirus exposure and HLA in healthy donors. The study ran its PCR with 60 Vbeta and 13 Jbeta primers. Repertoires were generated with immunoSEQ multiplex PCR, while TCRdb's copy carries only in-frame clones and drops some. This repertoire shows 70,000 to 95,000 clones, 70% to 80% found once; its top ten account for 2.5% to 4%. Sample: PBMCs. Receptor source: a man aged 50-60 years in good health and CMV-seronegative.

The CDR3 loop is CASSQDRAGYYEQYF. The CDR3, as DNA: TGCGCCAGCAGCCAAGATCGGGCGGGGTACTACGAGCAGTACTTC. V usage is TRBV4-1 and J usage is TRBJ2-7, with a tentative D call TRBD2 (6 bases). Trimming removed 0 bases at V and 3 bases at J, with 12 bases between. This CDR3 is 15 amino acids long. Germline assignment: CDR1 MGHRA and CDR2 YSYEKL.

The rearrangement links TRBV4-1 to TRBJ1-6; 9 bases align to TRBD1. The CDR3 is 20 residues long. Germline loops: CDR1 MGHRA, CDR2 YSYEKL. With V trimmed by 3 bases and J by 9 bases, 21 bases remained unmatched. CDR3 residues: CASSQSFFIGTGQRGSPLHF. The CDR3 DNA follows: TGCGCCAGCAGCCAGAGCTTTTTCATAGGGACAGGGCAAAGAGGTTCACCCCTCCACTTT.

V and J are TRBV27 and TRBJ1-5; D is possibly TRBD1 (6 bases). CDR1 MNHEY and CDR2 SMNVEV come from the germline V gene (reference sequence). Trimming took 2 bases from V and 3 from J, leaving 8 bases between them. This CDR3 comprises 14 residues. The CDR3 DNA is TGTGCCAGCAGTTTAGGGGGCATCAATCAGCCCCAGCATTTT. Its protein is CASSLGGINQPQHF.

As regards this clone: At one of its ends the junction is not consistent with the germline gene, which may arise from a read error. The chain uses TRBV7-9 and TRBJ1-4; D ambiguous. The CDR3 has 14 amino acids. CDR1 is SEHNR and CDR2 is FQNEAQ in the germline V gene (reference sequence). Here the CDR3 reads CSSSLEQSNEKLFF. The CDR3 coding sequence is TGTTCCAGCAGCTTAGAACAGTCTAATGAAAAACTGTTTTTT.

Details on this clone: A junction end diverges from the germline sequence, so it may reflect a read error. The identical CDR3 is also encoded by other nucleotide sequences in the sample. The chain uses TRBV4-1 and TRBJ1-2; 9 bases match TRBD1. The CDR3 runs to 13 residues. Germline CDR1 MGHRA, CDR2 YSYEKL. CDR3 sequence: CASSQDRGSGYTF. The DNA of the CDR3 is TGCGCCAGTAGCCAGGACAGGGGTTCAGGCTACACCTTC.

A remark on this clone: An end of the junction does not agree with germline; a read error may underlie this. J is TRBJ2-1 and V is TRBV7-3; D is unclear. Germline V CDR1 and CDR2: SGHTA, FQGTGA. There are 13 residues in the CDR3. CDR3 amino acids: CAGSLSADNEQFF. In nucleotides, the CDR3 is TGTGCCGGCAGCTTAAGCGCCGACAATGAGCAGTTCTTC.

This clone was seen a few times. The rearrangement links TRBV5-1 to TRBJ2-7; D remains ambiguous. There are 11 residues in the CDR3. V dropped 4 bases and J dropped 3 bases, with 5 bases sitting between them. Germline V gene lookup returns CDR1 SGHRS and CDR2 YFSETQ. The CDR3 is CASSPSYEQYF. CDR3 in DNA: TGCGCCAGCAGCCCGAGCTACGAGCAGTACTTC.

The V gene is TRBV19, the J gene TRBJ2-2; TRBD1 agrees at 9 bases. This CDR3 has 15 amino acids. The V gene's germline CDR1 is LNHDA and CDR2 SQIVND (reference sequence). The trim removed 3 bases at V and 3 bases at J, leaving 2 bases unmatched. The CDR3 is CASSIGTGHTGELFF. Written as DNA, the CDR3 is TGTGCCAGTAGTATCGGGACAGGGCACACCGGGGAGCTGTTTTTT.

This chain connects TRBV4-2 to TRBJ2-1, with 10 bases that match TRBD2. This CDR3 region has 16 residues. CDR1 and CDR2 from the germline V gene are LGHNA and YNFKEQ. Trimming removed 4 bases from V and 2 bases from J; junction bases left unmatched: 5. DNA of the CDR3: TGTGCCAGCAGCCGAGAGAGCGGGGGGGCCTACAATGAGCAGTTCTTC. It is translated as CASSRESGGAYNEQFF.

The chain combines TRBV7-9 with TRBJ2-3; D remains unclear. The CDR3 runs to 12 residues. Germline values: CDR1 SEHNR, CDR2 FQNEAQ (reference sequence). V gave up 5 bases and J gave up 6 bases, with 9 bases separating them. CDR3 region: CASSPVEDTQYF. CDR3 in DNA: TGTGCCAGCAGCCCGGTAGAGGATACGCAGTATTTT. The full variable domain, in which reference TRBV7-9 and TRBJ2-3 provide the parts outside the CDR3, is DTGVSQNPRHKITKRGQNVTFRCDPISEHNRLYWYRQTLGQGPEFLTYFQNEAQLEKSRLLSDRFSAERPKGSFSTLEIQRTEQGDSAMYLCASSPVEDTQYFGPGTRLTVL.

The CDR3 region has the DNA TGTGCCAGCAGCGCCGGGACACCTACTAATGAAAAACTGTTTTTT. Its translation is CASSAGTPTNEKLFF. This chain connects TRBV9 to TRBJ1-4; TRBD1 might be the D (6 bases). V was cut by 3 bases and J by 2 bases, with 11 bases left in between. The CDR3 is 15 amino acids. CDR1 is SGDLS, CDR2 YYNGEE, per germline.

The genes are TRBV30 and TRBJ1-1; D is unresolved. Trimming cost V 3 bases and J 1 base, with 9 bases left between them. This CDR3 is built from 13 residues. Per germline, CDR1 GTSNPN and CDR2 SVGIG (reference sequence). CDR3 sequence: CAWSQTGNTEAFF. CDR3 in DNA: TGTGCCTGGAGCCAGACGGGGAACACTGAAGCTTTCTTT.